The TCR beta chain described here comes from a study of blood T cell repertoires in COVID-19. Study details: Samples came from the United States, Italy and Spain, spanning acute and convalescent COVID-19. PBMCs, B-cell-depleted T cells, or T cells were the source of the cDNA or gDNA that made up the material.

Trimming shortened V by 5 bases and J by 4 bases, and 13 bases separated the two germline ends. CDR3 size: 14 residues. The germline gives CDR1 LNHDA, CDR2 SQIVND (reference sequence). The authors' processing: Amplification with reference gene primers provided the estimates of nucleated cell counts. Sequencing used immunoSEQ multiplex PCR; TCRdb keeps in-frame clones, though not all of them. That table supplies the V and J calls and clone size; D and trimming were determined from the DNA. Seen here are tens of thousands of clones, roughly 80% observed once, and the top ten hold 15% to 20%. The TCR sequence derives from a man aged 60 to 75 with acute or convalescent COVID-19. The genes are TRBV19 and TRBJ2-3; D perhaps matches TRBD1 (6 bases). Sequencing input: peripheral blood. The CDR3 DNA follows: TGTGCCAGTAGTTCCCGACAGGCCCCAGATACGCAGTATTTT. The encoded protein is CASSSRQAPDTQYF.